The 4 T cell receptor beta chains given below trace back to one sample, sequenced in a study of CD8+ T cells in alopecia areata. Following extraction, RNA underwent reverse transcription to cDNA, which served as the sequencing template. Sequencing used immunoSEQ multiplex PCR; TCRdb keeps in-frame clones, though not all of them. The sample comprises approximately 280,000 clones, roughly 60% of which are singletons, and approximately 1.7% rests with the top ten. Treatment defined: oral pan-JAK inhibitor, 5-10 mg twice daily. The sample in question was CD4+ T cells sorted from blood, obtained at week 24, from a patient treated with tofacitinib. The receptors here all came from a human donor with alopecia areata.

The chain recombines TRBV5-1 with TRBJ2-3; tentatively, D is TRBD1 (6 bases). CDR3 length: 15 amino acids. CDR1 is SGHRS and CDR2 is YFSETQ in the germline V gene. V was clipped by 4 bases and J by 2 bases, with 14 bases between them. The chain's CDR3 is CASSAAQGPTDTQYF. CDR3 DNA: TGCGCCAGCAGCGCCGCACAGGGCCCCACAGATACGCAGTATTTT.

The chain combines TRBV29-1 with TRBJ2-3, with D uncertain. V shed 1 base and J shed 1 base, with 6 bases lying between them. The CDR3 runs to 13 residues. Germline CDR1 is SQVTM and CDR2 is ANQGSEA. The CDR3 here is CSVEVQGTDTQYF. The CDR3 DNA follows: TGCAGCGTTGAAGTCCAAGGCACAGATACGCAGTATTTT.

This clone was found once. V is TRBV4-2 and J is TRBJ1-6; D is undetermined. The CDR3 is made up of 14 amino acids. V gave up 3 bases and J gave up 5 bases, with 8 bases separating them. Germline assignment: CDR1 LGHNA and CDR2 YNFKEQ. The CDR3 spells CASSHGEDNSPLHF. The CDR3 DNA sequence: TGTGCCAGCAGCCATGGCGAGGATAATTCACCCCTCCACTTT.

As DNA, the CDR3 is TGTGCCAGCAGCTTAGGGGGGCCAGCCACTGAAGCTTTCTTT. This translates into CASSLGGPATEAFF. The V call is TRBV11-2, the J call TRBJ1-1; maybe TRBD1 (6 bases). V dropped 1 base and J dropped 4 bases, with 10 bases sitting between them. In germline, CDR1 is SGHAT, CDR2 FQNNGV. This CDR3 contains 14 residues.